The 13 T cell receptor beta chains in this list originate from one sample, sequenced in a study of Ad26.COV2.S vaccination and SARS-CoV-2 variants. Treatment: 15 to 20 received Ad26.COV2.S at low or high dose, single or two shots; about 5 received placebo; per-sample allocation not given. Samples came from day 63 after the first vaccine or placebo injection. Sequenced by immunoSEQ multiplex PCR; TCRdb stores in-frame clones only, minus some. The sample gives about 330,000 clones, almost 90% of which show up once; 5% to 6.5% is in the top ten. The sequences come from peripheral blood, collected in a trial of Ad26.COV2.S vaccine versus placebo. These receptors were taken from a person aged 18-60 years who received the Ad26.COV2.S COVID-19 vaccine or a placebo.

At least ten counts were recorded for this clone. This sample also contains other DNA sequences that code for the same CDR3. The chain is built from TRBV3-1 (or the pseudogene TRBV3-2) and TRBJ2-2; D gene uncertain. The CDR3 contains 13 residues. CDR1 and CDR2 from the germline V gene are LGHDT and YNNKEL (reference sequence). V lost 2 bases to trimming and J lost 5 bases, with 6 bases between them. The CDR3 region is CASSQFRTGELFF. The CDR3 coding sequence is TGTGCCAGCAGCCAATTCCGTACCGGGGAGCTGTTTTTT.

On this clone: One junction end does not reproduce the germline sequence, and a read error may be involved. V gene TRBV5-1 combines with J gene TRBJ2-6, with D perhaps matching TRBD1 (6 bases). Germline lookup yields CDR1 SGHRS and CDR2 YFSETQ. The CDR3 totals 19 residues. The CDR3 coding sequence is TGCGCCAGCAGCTTGGACGGGGCAGGGGTTGTCTCTCGGGCCAACGTCCTGACTTTC. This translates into CASSLDGAGVVSRANVLTF.

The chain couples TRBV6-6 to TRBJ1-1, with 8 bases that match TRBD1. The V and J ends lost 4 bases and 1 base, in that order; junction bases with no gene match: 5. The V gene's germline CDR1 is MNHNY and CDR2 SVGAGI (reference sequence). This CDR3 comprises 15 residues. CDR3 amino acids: CASSSGTGGNTEAFF. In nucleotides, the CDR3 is TGTGCCAGCAGTTCGGGAACAGGGGGGAACACTGAAGCTTTCTTT.

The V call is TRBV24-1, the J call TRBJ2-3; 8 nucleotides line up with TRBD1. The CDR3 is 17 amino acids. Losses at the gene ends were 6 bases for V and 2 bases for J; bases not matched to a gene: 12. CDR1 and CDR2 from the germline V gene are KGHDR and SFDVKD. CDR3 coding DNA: TGTGCCACCAGTTACCCAGCAGGGGGCGAGCACACAGATACGCAGTATTTT. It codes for CATSYPAGGEHTDTQYF.

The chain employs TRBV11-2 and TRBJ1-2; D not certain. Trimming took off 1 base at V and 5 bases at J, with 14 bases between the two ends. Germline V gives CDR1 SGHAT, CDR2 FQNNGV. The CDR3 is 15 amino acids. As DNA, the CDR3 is TGTGCCAGCAGCTTAGCGAGGGTCCCGTGGTATGGCTACACCTTC. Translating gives CASSLARVPWYGYTF.

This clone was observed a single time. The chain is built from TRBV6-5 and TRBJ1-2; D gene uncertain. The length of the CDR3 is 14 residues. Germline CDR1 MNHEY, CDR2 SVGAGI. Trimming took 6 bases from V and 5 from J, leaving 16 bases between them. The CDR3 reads CASRLRHQPYGYTF. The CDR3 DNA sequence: TGTGCCAGCAGACTAAGGCATCAACCGTATGGCTACACCTTC.

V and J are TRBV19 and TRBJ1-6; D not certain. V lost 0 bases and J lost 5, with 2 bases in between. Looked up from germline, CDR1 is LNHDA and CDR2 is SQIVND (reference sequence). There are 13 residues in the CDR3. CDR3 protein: CASSIEDNSPLHF. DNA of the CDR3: TGTGCCAGTAGTATAGAGGATAATTCACCCCTCCACTTT.

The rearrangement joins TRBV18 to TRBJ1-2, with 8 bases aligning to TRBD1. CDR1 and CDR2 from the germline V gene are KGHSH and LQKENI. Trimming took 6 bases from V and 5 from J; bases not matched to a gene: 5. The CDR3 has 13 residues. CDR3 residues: CASSPTGEYGYTF. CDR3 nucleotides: TGTGCCAGCTCGCCGACAGGGGAGTATGGCTACACCTTC.

DNA for the CDR3: TGTGCCAGCAGTTATCCGGGACAGTTCTCCTATAATTCACCCCTCCACTTT. Encoded protein: CASSYPGQFSYNSPLHF. V and J are TRBV28 and TRBJ1-6, with 7 bases aligning to TRBD1. The CDR3 extends over 17 amino acids. V gave up 4 bases and J gave up 0 bases; unmatched junction bases: 6. Germline loops: CDR1 MDHEN, CDR2 SYDVKM.

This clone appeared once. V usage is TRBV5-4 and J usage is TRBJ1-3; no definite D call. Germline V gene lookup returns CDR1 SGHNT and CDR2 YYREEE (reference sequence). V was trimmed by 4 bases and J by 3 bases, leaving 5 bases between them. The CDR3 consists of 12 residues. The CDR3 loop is CASSEGGNTIYF. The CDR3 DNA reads TGTGCCAGCAGCGAAGGTGGAAACACCATATATTTT.

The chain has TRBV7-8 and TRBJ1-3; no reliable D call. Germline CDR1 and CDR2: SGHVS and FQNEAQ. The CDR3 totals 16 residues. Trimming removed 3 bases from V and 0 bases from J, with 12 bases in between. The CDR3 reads CASSFFQDISGNTIYF. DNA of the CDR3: TGTGCCAGCAGCTTTTTTCAGGATATCTCTGGAAACACCATATATTTT. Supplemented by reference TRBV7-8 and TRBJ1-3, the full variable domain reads GAGVSQSPRYKVAKRGQDVALRCDPISGHVSLFWYQQALGQGPEFLTYFQNEAQLDKSGLPSDRFFAERPEGSVSTLKIQRTQQEDSAVYLCASSFFQDISGNTIYFGEGSWLTVV.

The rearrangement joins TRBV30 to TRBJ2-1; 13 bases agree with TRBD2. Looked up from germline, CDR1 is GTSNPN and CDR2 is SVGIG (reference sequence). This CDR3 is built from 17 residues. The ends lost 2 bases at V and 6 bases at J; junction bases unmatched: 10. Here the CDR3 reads CAWSLGLAGAIGNEQFF. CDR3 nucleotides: TGTGCCTGGAGTCTCGGACTAGCGGGAGCTATAGGCAATGAGCAGTTCTTC.

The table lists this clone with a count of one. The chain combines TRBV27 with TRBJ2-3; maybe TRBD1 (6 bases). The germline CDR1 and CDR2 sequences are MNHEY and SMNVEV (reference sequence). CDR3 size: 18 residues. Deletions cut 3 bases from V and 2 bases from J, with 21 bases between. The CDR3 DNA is TGTGCCAGCAGTTTTCAGGTTCAGGTCAGGGGTGCCACAGATACGCAGTATTTT. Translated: CASSFQVQVRGATDTQYF.